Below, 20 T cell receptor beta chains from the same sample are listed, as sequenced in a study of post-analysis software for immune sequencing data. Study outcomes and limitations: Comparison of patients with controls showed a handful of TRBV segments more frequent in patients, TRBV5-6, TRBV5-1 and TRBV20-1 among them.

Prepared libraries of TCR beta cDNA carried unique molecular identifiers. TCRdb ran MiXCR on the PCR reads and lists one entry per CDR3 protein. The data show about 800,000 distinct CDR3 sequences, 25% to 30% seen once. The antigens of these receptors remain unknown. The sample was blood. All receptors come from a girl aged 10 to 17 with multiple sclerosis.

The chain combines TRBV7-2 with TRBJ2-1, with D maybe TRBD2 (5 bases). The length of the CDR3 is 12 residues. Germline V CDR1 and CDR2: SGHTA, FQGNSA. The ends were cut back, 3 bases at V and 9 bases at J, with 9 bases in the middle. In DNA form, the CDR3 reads TGTGCCAGCAGCTTTGCGAGGGCTGAGCAGTTCTTC. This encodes CASSFARAEQFF.

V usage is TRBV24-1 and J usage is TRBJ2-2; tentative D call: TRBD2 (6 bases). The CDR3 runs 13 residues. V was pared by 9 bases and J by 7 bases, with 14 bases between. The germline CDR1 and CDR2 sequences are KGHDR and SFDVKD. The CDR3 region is CATDGEVGGELFF. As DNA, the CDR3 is TGTGCCACCGACGGGGAGGTTGGCGGGGAGCTGTTTTTT.

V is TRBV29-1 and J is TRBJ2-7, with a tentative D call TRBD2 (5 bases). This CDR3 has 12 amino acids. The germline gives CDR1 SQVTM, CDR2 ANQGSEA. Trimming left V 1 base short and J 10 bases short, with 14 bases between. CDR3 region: CSVEVSGWAQYF. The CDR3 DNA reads TGCAGCGTTGAAGTGTCGGGGTGGGCCCAGTACTTC.

Here the CDR3 DNA reads TGCGCCAGCACCAGAGAACAGGGGTGGGGTTACGAGCAGTACTTC. It translates to CASTREQGWGYEQYF. The chain recombines TRBV5-1 with TRBJ2-5; 7 nucleotides line up with TRBD1. The J call may be mistaken, given a closer DNA end match to TRBJ2-7. CDR1 is SGHRS, CDR2 YFSETQ, per germline. There are 15 residues in the CDR3.

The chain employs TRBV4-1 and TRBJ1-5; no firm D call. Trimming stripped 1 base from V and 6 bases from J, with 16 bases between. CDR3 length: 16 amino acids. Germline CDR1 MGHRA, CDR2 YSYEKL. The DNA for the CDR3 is TGCGCCAGCAGCCAAGTTGACCTCGTGGTATCTCAGCCCCAGCATTTT. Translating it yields CASSQVDLVVSQPQHF.

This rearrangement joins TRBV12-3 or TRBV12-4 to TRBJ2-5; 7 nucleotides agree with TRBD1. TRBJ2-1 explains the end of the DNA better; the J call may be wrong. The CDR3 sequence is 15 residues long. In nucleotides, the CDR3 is TGTGCCAGCAGTTTAGATCGGACAGGACAAGAGACCCAGTTCTTC. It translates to CASSLDRTGQETQFF.

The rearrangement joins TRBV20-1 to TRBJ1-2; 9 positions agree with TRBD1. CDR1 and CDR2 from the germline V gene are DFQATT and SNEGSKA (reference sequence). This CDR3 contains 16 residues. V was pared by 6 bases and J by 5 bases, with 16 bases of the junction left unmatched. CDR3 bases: TGCAGTGCCGCACCCCCGGGACAGGGTGAAATTTATGGCTACACCTTC. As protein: CSAAPPGQGEIYGYTF.

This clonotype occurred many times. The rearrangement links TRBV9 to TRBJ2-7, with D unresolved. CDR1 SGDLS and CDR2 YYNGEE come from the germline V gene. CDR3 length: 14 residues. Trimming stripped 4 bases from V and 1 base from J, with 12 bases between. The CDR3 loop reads CASSPSSRSYEQYF. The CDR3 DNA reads TGTGCCAGCAGCCCCAGTAGTAGATCCTACGAGCAGTACTTC.

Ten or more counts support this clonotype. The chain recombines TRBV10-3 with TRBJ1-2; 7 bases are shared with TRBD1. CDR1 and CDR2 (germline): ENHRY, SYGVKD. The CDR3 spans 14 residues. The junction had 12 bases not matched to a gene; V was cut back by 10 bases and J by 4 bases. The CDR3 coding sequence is TGTGCCACCTTCCCACAGGGGAGTGGCTATGGCTACACCTTC. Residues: CATFPQGSGYGYTF.

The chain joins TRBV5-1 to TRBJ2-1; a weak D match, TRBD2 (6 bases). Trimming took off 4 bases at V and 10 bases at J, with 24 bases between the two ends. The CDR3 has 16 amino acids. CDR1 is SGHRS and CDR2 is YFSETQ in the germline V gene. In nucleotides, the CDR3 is TGCGCCAGCAGCCCGCACCGGGACTCCCTTAGAGGAGAGCAGTTCTTC. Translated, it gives CASSPHRDSLRGEQFF.

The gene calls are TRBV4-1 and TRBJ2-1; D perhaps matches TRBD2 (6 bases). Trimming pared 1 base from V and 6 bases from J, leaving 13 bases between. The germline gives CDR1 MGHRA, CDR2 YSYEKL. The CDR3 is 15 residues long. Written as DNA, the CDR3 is TGCGCCAGCAGCCAAGTTCCCGAGCGGGCCAATGAGCAGTTCTTC. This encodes CASSQVPERANEQFF.

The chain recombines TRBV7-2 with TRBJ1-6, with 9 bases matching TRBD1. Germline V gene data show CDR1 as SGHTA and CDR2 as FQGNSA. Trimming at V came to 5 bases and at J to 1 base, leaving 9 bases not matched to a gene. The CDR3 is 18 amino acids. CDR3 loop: CASSLGTGRVSYNSPLHF. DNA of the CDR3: TGTGCCAGCAGCCTGGGGACAGGGCGTGTGTCCTATAATTCACCCCTCCACTTT.

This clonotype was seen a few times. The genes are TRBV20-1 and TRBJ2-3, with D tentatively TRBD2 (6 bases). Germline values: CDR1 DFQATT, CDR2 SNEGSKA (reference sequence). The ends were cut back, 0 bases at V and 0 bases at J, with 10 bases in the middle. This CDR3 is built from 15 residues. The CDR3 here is CSARDPAGSTDTQYF. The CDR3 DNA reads TGCAGTGCTAGAGATCCCGCGGGAAGCACAGATACGCAGTATTTT.

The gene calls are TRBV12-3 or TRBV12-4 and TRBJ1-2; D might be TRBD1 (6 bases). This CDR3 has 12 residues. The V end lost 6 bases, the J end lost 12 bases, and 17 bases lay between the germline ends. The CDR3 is CASSPLGGIDTF. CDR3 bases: TGTGCCAGCAGCCCACTAGGGGGGATAGACACCTTC.

The CDR3 loop reads CASSAGTPGETQYF. As DNA, the CDR3 is TGTGCCAGCAGCGCCGGGACGCCGGGGGAGACCCAGTACTTC. V and J are TRBV11-2 and TRBJ2-5; perhaps D is TRBD1 or TRBD2 (5 bases each). Germline V gene lookup returns CDR1 SGHAT and CDR2 FQNNGV. The V and J ends lost 5 bases and 5 bases respectively, with 15 bases between them. The CDR3 has 14 residues.

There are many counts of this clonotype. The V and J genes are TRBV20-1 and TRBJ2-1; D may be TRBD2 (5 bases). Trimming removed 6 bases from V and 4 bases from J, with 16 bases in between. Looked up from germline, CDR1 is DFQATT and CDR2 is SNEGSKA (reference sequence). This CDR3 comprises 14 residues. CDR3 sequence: CSASWRVGYNEQFF. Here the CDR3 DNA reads TGCAGTGCCTCCTGGCGGGTAGGTTACAATGAGCAGTTCTTC.

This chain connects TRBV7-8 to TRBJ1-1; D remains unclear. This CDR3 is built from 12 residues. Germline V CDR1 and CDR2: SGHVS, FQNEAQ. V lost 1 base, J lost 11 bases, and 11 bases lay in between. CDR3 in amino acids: CASSLVGVRAFF. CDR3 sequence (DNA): TGTGCCAGCAGCTTAGTCGGGGTTAGGGCTTTCTTT.

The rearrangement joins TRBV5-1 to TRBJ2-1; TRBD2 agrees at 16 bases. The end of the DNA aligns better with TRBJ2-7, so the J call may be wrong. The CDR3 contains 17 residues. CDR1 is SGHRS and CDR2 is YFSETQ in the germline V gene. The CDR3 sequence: CASSPGLAGGINNEQYF. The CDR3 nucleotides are TGCGCCAGCAGCCCGGGACTAGCGGGAGGGATAAACAATGAGCAGTACTTC.

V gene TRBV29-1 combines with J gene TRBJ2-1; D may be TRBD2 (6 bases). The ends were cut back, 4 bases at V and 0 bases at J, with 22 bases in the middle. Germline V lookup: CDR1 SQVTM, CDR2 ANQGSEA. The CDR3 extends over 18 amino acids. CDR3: CSVAVLANPFISYNEQFF. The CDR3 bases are TGCAGCGTTGCCGTCCTAGCGAACCCCTTCATCTCCTACAATGAGCAGTTCTTC.

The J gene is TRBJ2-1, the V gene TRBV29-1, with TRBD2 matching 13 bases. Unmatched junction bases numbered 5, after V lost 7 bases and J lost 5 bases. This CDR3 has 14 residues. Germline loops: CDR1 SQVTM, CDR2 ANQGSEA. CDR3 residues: CSAQTSGRHNEQFF. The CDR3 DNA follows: TGCAGCGCCCAGACTAGCGGGAGGCACAATGAGCAGTTCTTC.